This T cell receptor (beta chain) was profiled in a study of blood T cell repertoires in COVID-19. As handled by the study authors: Reference gene primers were amplified, and this amplification served to estimate nucleated cell counts. The data were produced by immunoSEQ multiplex PCR, yet TCRdb's version contains in-frame clones alone and is incomplete. V, J and clone size are taken as reported in that table, and D and trimming were inferred from the DNA itself. The top ten hold 10% to 15% of the sample, which has 100,000 or so clones, more than 70% seen once. The V and J ends lost 0 bases and 0 bases, in that order; junction bases with no gene match: 5. Germline assignment: CDR1 SGHKS and CDR2 YYEKEE (reference sequence). There are 18 residues in the CDR3.

The sequenced sample was peripheral blood. The chain couples TRBV5-5 to TRBJ2-3; TRBD2 matches at 12 bases. The TCR was taken from a woman aged 55-70 years in a cohort sampled during active or convalescent COVID-19. CDR3 sequence (DNA): TGTGCCAGCAGCTTGGTACTAGCGGGGGGTACTAGCACAGATACGCAGTATTTT. Translated: CASSLVLAGGTSTDTQYF.